A single sample is the source of the 19 T cell receptor beta chains below, sequenced in a study of T-cell memory formation after mild COVID-19. TCRdb itself ran the 5' RACE reads through MiXCR, one entry per CDR3 protein. The data contain about 320,000 distinct CDR3 sequences, approximately 14% of them singletons. Source material: PBMCs or a T cell subset sorted from them (not recorded which). The receptors originated from a man aged 18 to 35 who had mild COVID-19 (a few samples of this study predate the infection). Cell type and time point are not known.

The chain links TRBV7-9 to TRBJ2-7; a possible D gene is TRBD1 (6 bases). This CDR3 has 14 amino acids. Germline CDR1 is SEHNR and CDR2 is FQNEAQ (reference sequence). The V gene lost 4 bases and the J gene lost 4 bases, with 14 bases spanning the gap. CDR3 region: CASSWGVQGYEQYF. As DNA, the CDR3 is TGTGCCAGCAGCTGGGGAGTACAGGGTTACGAGCAGTACTTC.

Only a few counts were recorded for this clonotype. V gene TRBV27 combines with J gene TRBJ2-3; TRBD2 matches at 9 bases. V was pared by 3 bases and J by 5 bases, with 6 bases of the junction left unmatched. The CDR3 loop spans 15 amino acids. The germline V gene has CDR1 MNHEY and CDR2 SMNVEV (reference sequence). The CDR3 DNA reads as TGTGCCAGCAGTTTGATAGCGGGGGTGGAAGATACGCAGTATTTT. Protein sequence: CASSLIAGVEDTQYF.

Only a few counts were recorded for this clonotype. This chain uses TRBV18 with TRBJ1-1; 7 bases match TRBD1. Per the germline V gene, CDR1 is KGHSH and CDR2 is LQKENI. With V trimmed by 5 bases and J by 4 bases, 10 bases remained unmatched. This CDR3 is 15 amino acids long. Here the CDR3 reads CASSGVTGVSTEAFF. The CDR3 DNA is TGTGCCAGCTCAGGAGTAACAGGGGTGAGCACTGAAGCTTTCTTT.

The chain joins TRBV4-1 to TRBJ1-4; no definite D call. The CDR3 runs to 14 residues. In germline, CDR1 is MGHRA, CDR2 YSYEKL. The V end lost 5 bases, the J end lost 6 bases, and 13 bases lay between the germline ends. The CDR3 reads CASSSDPFDEKLFF. The CDR3 region has the DNA TGCGCCAGCAGCTCTGATCCGTTTGATGAAAAACTGTTTTTT.

The chain has TRBV9 and TRBJ1-1; D uncertain. This CDR3 comprises 15 residues. Per germline, CDR1 SGDLS and CDR2 YYNGEE. The V and J ends lost 0 bases and 3 bases respectively, with 12 bases between them. The DNA of the CDR3 is TGTGCCAGCAGCGTAGGGGCAGGAACATACACTGAAGCTTTCTTT. This sequence encodes CASSVGAGTYTEAFF.

The chain has TRBV6-5 and TRBJ2-1, with 8 bases fitting TRBD2. Losses at the gene ends were 5 bases for V and 5 bases for J; bases not matched to a gene: 8. Germline V gene data show CDR1 as MNHEY and CDR2 as SVGAGI. The CDR3 loop spans 15 amino acids. In nucleotides, the CDR3 is TGTGCCAGCAGTAGGGGCGGGGGGCCCCACAATGAGCAGTTCTTC. It codes for CASSRGGGPHNEQFF.

This clonotype was seen a few times. The chain couples TRBV20-1 to TRBJ2-3; TRBD1 is a possible D gene (8 bases). The CDR3 totals 12 residues. V lost 3 bases to trimming and J lost 9 bases, with 13 bases between them. The germline CDR1 and CDR2 sequences are DFQATT and SNEGSKA (reference sequence). The CDR3 region is CSASTGGETQYF. DNA of the CDR3: TGCAGTGCTAGCACAGGGGGGGAGACGCAGTATTTT.

The V call is TRBV7-3, the J call TRBJ2-2; 11 bases are shared with TRBD1. The CDR3 is 13 amino acids. The ends lost 8 bases at V and 4 bases at J; junction bases unmatched: 0. Germline V gene lookup returns CDR1 SGHTA and CDR2 FQGTGA. CDR3 sequence reads: CASGTGGTGELFF. The CDR3 DNA sequence: TGTGCCAGCGGGACAGGGGGCACCGGGGAGCTGTTTTTT.

The V gene is TRBV29-1, the J gene TRBJ2-1; D might be TRBD1 or TRBD2, each matching 5 bases. V dropped 7 bases and J dropped 0 bases, with 13 bases sitting between them. The CDR3 has 14 amino acids. CDR1 is SQVTM, CDR2 ANQGSEA, per germline. The DNA for the CDR3 is TGCAGCGCGGGACGGTCGAGCTCCTACAATGAGCAGTTCTTC. Its protein is CSAGRSSSYNEQFF.

This clonotype was counted between two and nine times. The rearrangement joins TRBV7-9 to TRBJ1-2; D gene ambiguous. Germline V gene lookup returns CDR1 SEHNR and CDR2 FQNEAQ (reference sequence). V shed 5 bases and J shed 3 bases, with 13 bases lying between them. The CDR3 has 14 amino acids. For the CDR3, the DNA is TGTGCCAGCAGCGACTCCCTGGCGGACTATGGCTACACCTTC. Its translation is CASSDSLADYGYTF.

The sample holds many counts of this clonotype. This chain joins TRBV9 and TRBJ2-2; the match to TRBD2 covers 9 bases. The CDR3 extends over 17 amino acids. CDR1 SGDLS and CDR2 YYNGEE come from the germline V gene. V lost 3 bases to trimming and J lost 2 bases; unmatched junction nucleotides: 8. The CDR3 DNA follows: TGTGCCAGCAGCGACGTAGCGGGGGCCTTCAACACCGGGGAGCTGTTTTTT. This encodes CASSDVAGAFNTGELFF.

V gene TRBV7-8 combines with J gene TRBJ2-7; D is possibly TRBD1 (6 bases). The CDR3 runs 16 residues. V was trimmed by 5 bases and J by 4 bases, leaving 21 bases between them. Germline loops: CDR1 SGHVS, CDR2 FQNEAQ. The CDR3 sequence is CASSPPRAGANYEQYF. The CDR3 DNA is TGTGCCAGCAGCCCGCCCCGGGCAGGGGCTAATTACGAGCAGTACTTC.

The chain has TRBV20-1 and TRBJ2-3, with D possibly being TRBD1 (6 bases). CDR3 length: 14 residues. Germline lookup yields CDR1 DFQATT and CDR2 SNEGSKA (reference sequence). V was clipped by 3 bases and J by 1 base, with 11 bases between them. The CDR3 nucleotides read TGCAGTGCTAGCGTGGGACAAGGCACAGATACGCAGTATTTT. As protein: CSASVGQGTDTQYF.

This chain links TRBV3-1 with TRBJ1-2, with D hard to call. CDR1 is LGHDT and CDR2 is YNNKEL in the germline V gene (reference sequence). V lost 4 bases and J lost 2, with 11 bases in between. There are 14 residues in the CDR3. DNA of the CDR3: TGTGCCAGCAGCCTCCTCGACGGGAACTATGGCTACACCTTC. Translation: CASSLLDGNYGYTF.

The chain uses TRBV18 and TRBJ1-4; D might be TRBD1 (5 bases). The V end lost 2 bases, the J end lost 7 bases, and 11 bases lay between the germline ends. CDR1 is KGHSH and CDR2 is LQKENI in the germline V gene. The CDR3 covers 14 residues. The CDR3 reads CASSPTQGGEKLFF. The CDR3 bases are TGTGCCAGCTCACCAACCCAGGGCGGTGAAAAACTGTTTTTT.

This clonotype was detected once. The rearrangement uses TRBV6-5 and TRBJ1-2; 8 nucleotides align to TRBD1. Germline trimming cut 0 bases from V and 3 bases from J; bases unmatched to any gene: 6. Germline V gene data show CDR1 as MNHEY and CDR2 as SVGAGI. The CDR3 contains 16 residues. CDR3 in DNA: TGTGCCAGCAGTTACTCTCGACAGGGGTCCTACTATGGCTACACCTTC. It yields the protein CASSYSRQGSYYGYTF.

The chain couples TRBV19 to TRBJ2-5; 8 bases map to TRBD2. V shed 1 base and J 2 bases; nucleotides not matched to a gene: 0. Germline lookup yields CDR1 LNHDA and CDR2 SQIVND (reference sequence). This CDR3 is built from 14 residues. For the CDR3, the DNA is TGTGCCAGTAGTATAGGACTAGCGCAAGAGACCCAGTACTTC. This encodes CASSIGLAQETQYF.

The chain recombines TRBV6-5 with TRBJ1-1; D may be TRBD1 (5 bases). Trimming pared 1 base from V and 4 bases from J, leaving 13 bases between. This CDR3 is built from 15 residues. Germline V gene sequence: CDR1 MNHEY, CDR2 SVGAGI. The chain's CDR3 is CASSYWLGRLTEAFF. CDR3 bases: TGTGCCAGCAGTTACTGGCTGGGACGTCTCACTGAAGCTTTCTTT.

This chain connects TRBV9 to TRBJ2-3; D gene unclear. Trimming left V 2 bases short and J 5 bases short, with 12 bases between. The germline V gene has CDR1 SGDLS and CDR2 YYNGEE. This CDR3 has 14 amino acids. CDR3 DNA: TGTGCCAGCAGCGTCCCGGTGGAACTAGATACGCAGTATTTT. It yields the protein CASSVPVELDTQYF.